Shown below are 30 T cell receptor beta chains from a single sample sequenced in a study of human T cells and chemical hapten exposure. From the RACE reads, TCRdb called clonotypes with MiXCR, one entry per CDR3 protein. The sample carries about 80,000 distinct CDR3 sequences, under 14% recorded once. Specified time point: patch test 2, 6 weeks after DPC sensitization. The sample's treatment: therapeutic diphenylcyclopropenone sensitization with weekly scalp DPC. The sample was whole blood, taken in connection with sensitization to the hapten diphenylcyclopropenone (DPC). These receptors came from a man between 18 and 29 years old with alopecia areata. Some clones in this sample may be carry-over from other donors' samples.

J is TRBJ1-1 and V is TRBV19; D may be TRBD1 (6 bases). The CDR3 contains 16 residues. The V and J ends lost 1 base and 4 bases respectively, with 16 bases between them. Germline CDR1 reads LNHDA; CDR2 reads SQIVND (reference sequence). For the CDR3, the DNA is TGTGCCAGTAGTATAGGAGGTCGGGGGGCGAGCACTGAAGCTTTCTTT. Its protein is CASSIGGRGASTEAFF.

This clonotype occurred a few times. The chain uses TRBV4-2 and TRBJ1-5; no firm D call. There are 15 residues in the CDR3. Trimming pared 0 bases from V and 3 bases from J, leaving 9 bases between. Germline loops: CDR1 LGHNA, CDR2 YNFKEQ. The CDR3 region is CASSQDLQYNQPQHF. The CDR3 DNA is TGTGCCAGCAGCCAAGATCTACAGTACAATCAGCCCCAGCATTTT.

The chain carries TRBV6-5 and TRBJ1-1; 8 bases fit TRBD1. The CDR3 runs to 11 residues. CDR1 is MNHEY and CDR2 is SVGAGI in the germline V gene. With 4 bases clipped from V and 10 bases from J, the junction kept 2 bases outside the gene matches. The CDR3 DNA follows: TGTGCCAGCAGTTTTGGACAGGGAGCTTTCTTT. It encodes CASSFGQGAFF.

The sample holds many counts of this clonotype. The chain is built from TRBV19 and TRBJ1-1; TRBD1 matches at 7 bases. This CDR3 has 13 residues. Losses at the gene ends were 9 bases for V and 7 bases for J; bases not matched to a gene: 11. Germline V gene sequence: CDR1 LNHDA, CDR2 SQIVND (reference sequence). DNA of the CDR3: TGTGCCAGCCAAGGGACAGCGAATCTTGAAGCTTTCTTT. Translated: CASQGTANLEAFF.

This clonotype was counted at least ten times. The CDR3 DNA reads as TGCAGCGTTGATGGTCTCATCGGGGAGACCCAGTACTTC. Protein product: CSVDGLIGETQYF. V is TRBV29-1 and J is TRBJ2-5, with no clear D. V was shortened by 3 bases and J by 5 bases, with 13 bases between the two germline ends. The CDR3 is 13 residues long. CDR1 and CDR2 (germline): SQVTM, ANQGSEA.

This clonotype has a count of ten or more. The chain is built from TRBV27 and TRBJ1-5; no clear D. V dropped 6 bases and J dropped 2 bases, with 14 bases sitting between them. Germline V gene lookup returns CDR1 MNHEY and CDR2 SMNVEV (reference sequence). This CDR3 has 15 residues. The CDR3 region has the DNA TGTGCCAGCAGGGCCAGTAGGGTGGGCAATCAGCCCCAGCATTTT. Protein product: CASRASRVGNQPQHF.

Only a few counts were recorded for this clonotype. CDR3 amino acids: CASSPGQGPSPLHF. In nucleotides, the CDR3 is TGTGCCAGCTCACCGGGACAGGGCCCTTCACCCCTCCACTTT. The rearrangement joins TRBV18 to TRBJ1-6; 9 bases are a match to TRBD1. The CDR3 consists of 14 residues. Germline V gene data show CDR1 as KGHSH and CDR2 as LQKENI. V shed 3 bases and J 9 bases; nucleotides not matched to a gene: 3.

This clonotype was seen more than once but under ten times. The V call is TRBV7-2, the J call TRBJ2-7, with no clear D. The length of the CDR3 is 15 residues. Germline assignment: CDR1 SGHTA and CDR2 FQGNSA. V was shortened by 2 bases and J by 0 bases, with 11 bases between the two germline ends. CDR3: CASSLKQPSSYEQYF. The DNA for the CDR3 is TGTGCCAGCAGCTTAAAACAGCCGAGCTCCTACGAGCAGTACTTC.

The V call is TRBV11-2, the J call TRBJ2-2; D remains unclear. The V end lost 2 bases, the J end lost 7 bases, and 5 bases lay between the germline ends. The CDR3 covers 12 residues. The germline V gene encodes CDR1 SGHAT and CDR2 FQNNGV. CDR3 sequence reads: CASSLISGELFF. DNA of the CDR3: TGTGCCAGCAGCTTAATCAGCGGGGAGCTGTTTTTT.

The J gene is TRBJ2-2, the V gene TRBV9; D uncertain. V lost 0 bases and J lost 2, with 2 bases in between. CDR3 length: 13 amino acids. Germline V gene lookup returns CDR1 SGDLS and CDR2 YYNGEE. CDR3 residues: CASSVGNTGELFF. The CDR3 DNA follows: TGTGCCAGCAGCGTAGGTAACACCGGGGAGCTGTTTTTT.

A word on this clonotype: Being one base from a much bigger clone, this may be a read error. This chain connects TRBV7-2 to TRBJ2-4; 8 bases map to TRBD2. The CDR3 length is 15 residues. CDR1 and CDR2 (germline): SGHTA, FQGNSA. DNA for the CDR3: TGTGCCAGCAGCTTACATAGCGGGGCCCTCAACATTCTGTACTTC. Amino acid sequence: CASSLHSGALNILYF.

This clonotype was found many times. This chain uses TRBV20-1 with TRBJ2-4; D uncertain. The CDR3 has 13 amino acids. Trimming left V 0 bases short and J 4 bases short, with 7 bases between. Germline lookup yields CDR1 DFQATT and CDR2 SNEGSKA (reference sequence). This CDR3 is CSARDRRKNIQYF. The CDR3 DNA follows: TGCAGTGCTAGAGATCGGCGTAAAAACATTCAGTACTTC.

There are many counts of this clonotype. The chain uses TRBV7-6 and TRBJ2-3; TRBD2 matches at 9 bases. Germline lookup yields CDR1 SGHVS and CDR2 FNYEAQ. CDR3 size: 15 residues. V dropped 1 base and J dropped 3; count of bases not matched to a gene: 2. Here the CDR3 reads CASSLGGGATDTQYF. DNA of the CDR3: TGTGCCAGCAGCTTAGGCGGGGGGGCAACAGATACGCAGTATTTT.

Ten or more counts support this clonotype. The chain uses TRBV7-6 and TRBJ1-4; D gene uncertain. Trimming shortened V by 5 bases and J by 8 bases, and 15 bases separated the two germline ends. CDR3 length equals 14 residues. Germline CDR1 reads SGHVS; CDR2 reads FNYEAQ. In DNA form, the CDR3 reads TGTGCCAGCAGCCCCAGCCTGAGCGGAGAAAAACTGTTTTTT. It is translated as CASSPSLSGEKLFF.

This clonotype has just a few counts. The chain combines TRBV28 with TRBJ2-7, with D perhaps assigned TRBD1 or TRBD2 (5 bases each). In germline, CDR1 is MDHEN, CDR2 SYDVKM. Trimming took 6 bases from V and 3 from J, leaving 9 bases between them. This CDR3 spans 12 amino acids. The CDR3 loop is CASRGVNYEQYF. CDR3 bases: TGTGCCAGCAGGGGGGTGAACTACGAGCAGTACTTC.

There are many counts of this clonotype. The CDR3 loop reads CASTYSGANVLTF. The DNA of the CDR3 is TGTGCCAGCACCTACTCTGGGGCCAACGTCCTGACTTTC. The chain links TRBV27 to TRBJ2-6; D call uncertain. V gave up 7 bases and J gave up 0 bases, with 4 bases separating them. The germline CDR1 and CDR2 sequences are MNHEY and SMNVEV (reference sequence). There are 13 residues in the CDR3.

This clonotype was counted at least ten times. The rearrangement links TRBV7-7 to TRBJ2-7; D ambiguous. The germline CDR1 and CDR2 sequences are SSHAT and FNYEAQ (reference sequence). Trimming took 1 base from V and 4 from J, leaving 14 bases between them. The CDR3 loop spans 15 amino acids. The CDR3 coding sequence is TGTGCCAGCAGCTTAGGGATCGGCTCCGATTACGAGCAGTACTTC. Residues: CASSLGIGSDYEQYF.

This clonotype was counted ten times or more. This chain links TRBV11-2 with TRBJ1-5; D is ambiguous. The CDR3 is 15 amino acids. V was cut by 1 base and J by 3 bases, with 10 bases left in between. Germline V lookup: CDR1 SGHAT, CDR2 FQNNGV. The CDR3 region has the DNA TGTGCCAGCAGCTTAGCGGGCCAGTACAATCAGCCCCAGCATTTT. As protein: CASSLAGQYNQPQHF. Variable domain in full (rest from reference TRBV11-2 and TRBJ1-5): EAGVAQSPRYKIIEKRQSVAFWCNPISGHATLYWYQQILGQGPKLLIQFQNNGVVDDSQLPKDRFSAERLKGVDSTLKIQPAKLEDSAVYLCASSLAGQYNQPQHFGDGTRLSIL.

The chain employs TRBV5-1 and TRBJ2-5; D may match TRBD1 or TRBD2 (5 bases each). In germline, CDR1 is SGHRS, CDR2 YFSETQ. The CDR3 consists of 14 residues. The V end lost 2 bases, the J end lost 2 bases, and 10 bases lay between the germline ends. This chain's CDR3 is CASSFEGQQETQYF. Here the CDR3 DNA reads TGCGCCAGCAGCTTTGAGGGGCAGCAAGAGACCCAGTACTTC.

Many counts were recorded for this clonotype. The chain links TRBV4-1 to TRBJ2-3; D is unresolved. In germline, CDR1 is MGHRA, CDR2 YSYEKL. Deletions cut 3 bases from V and 4 bases from J, with 23 bases between. The CDR3 sequence is 18 residues long. Here the CDR3 reads CASSHNTPGGFGSDTQYF. The CDR3 DNA follows: TGCGCCAGCAGCCATAACACCCCGGGCGGTTTTGGATCAGATACGCAGTATTTT.

This clonotype was picked up many times. The chain carries TRBV25-1 and TRBJ2-7; weak D call: TRBD1 (6 bases). The CDR3 has 12 residues. Germline CDR1 reads MGHDK; CDR2 reads SYGVNS. V was shortened by 3 bases and J by 5 bases, with 8 bases between the two germline ends. The CDR3 region is CASSDRGNEQYF. The CDR3 region has the DNA TGTGCCAGCAGTGACAGGGGTAACGAGCAGTACTTC.

This clonotype was counted only a few times. The rearrangement links TRBV7-2 to TRBJ1-4, with 9 positions matching TRBD1. V lost 5 bases and J lost 8; bases outside the gene matches: 9. The CDR3 is made up of 15 amino acids. Germline V gene lookup returns CDR1 SGHTA and CDR2 FQGNSA. The DNA of the CDR3 is TGTGCCAGCAGCGCACAGGGGGCCGGTGGGGAAAAACTGTTTTTT. Translating gives CASSAQGAGGEKLFF.

This clonotype was observed many times. This sequence joins TRBV6-2 or TRBV6-3 and TRBJ2-1, with 14 bases that match TRBD2. This CDR3 contains 16 residues. The trim removed 0 bases at V and 6 bases at J, leaving 1 base unmatched. Germline V gene lookup returns CDR1 MNHEY and CDR2 SVGEGT. The CDR3 sequence: CASSYSTSGGANEQFF. DNA for the CDR3: TGTGCCAGCAGTTACTCGACTAGCGGGGGGGCCAATGAGCAGTTCTTC.

This clonotype was observed once. The rearrangement links TRBV7-2 to TRBJ2-2; D ambiguous. The CDR3 runs to 16 residues. V lost 4 bases to trimming and J lost 1 base, with 13 bases between them. From germline, CDR1 is SGHTA and CDR2 FQGNSA. CDR3 DNA: TGTACCAGCAGCTCCGAAGGCTCCCTGAACACCGGGGAGCTGTTTTTT. This translates into CTSSSEGSLNTGELFF.

The chain carries TRBV4-3 and TRBJ2-3; no reliable D call. The ends were cut back, 0 bases at V and 7 bases at J, with 5 bases in the middle. The CDR3 is made up of 12 amino acids. Germline CDR1 is LGHNA and CDR2 is YSLEER. Here the CDR3 reads CASSQDRNTQYF. The CDR3 nucleotides are TGCGCCAGCAGCCAAGATAGAAATACGCAGTATTTT.

Many counts were recorded for this clonotype. The V gene is TRBV29-1, the J gene TRBJ1-2; D remains ambiguous. This CDR3 is 13 amino acids long. V lost 3 bases and J lost 8, with 16 bases in between. Germline CDR1 is SQVTM and CDR2 is ANQGSEA. The CDR3 region has the DNA TGCAGCGTTGATCTTCTGAACAGAAGCGGCTACACCTTC. This codes for CSVDLLNRSGYTF.

This clonotype was observed a handful of times. The V and J genes are TRBV28 and TRBJ1-5; tentatively, D is TRBD1 (6 bases). The CDR3 is 14 residues long. V gave up 5 bases and J gave up 4 bases, with 12 bases separating them. Germline V gene data show CDR1 as MDHEN and CDR2 as SYDVKM. CDR3 in DNA: TGTGCCAGCAGTCCCGACAGGACGAATCAGCCCCAGCATTTT. Protein: CASSPDRTNQPQHF.

The chain couples TRBV6-2 or TRBV6-3 to TRBJ1-1; 7 bases agree with TRBD1. V was clipped by 5 bases and J by 0 bases; unmatched bases: 9. Germline V lookup: CDR1 MNHEY, CDR2 SVGEGT. The CDR3 contains 16 residues. As DNA, the CDR3 is TGTGCCAGCAGTAGACAGGGCCTACCCATGAACACTGAAGCTTTCTTT. Amino acids: CASSRQGLPMNTEAFF.

This clonotype was counted between two and nine times. The chain is built from TRBV6-5 and TRBJ2-2; TRBD1 is a possible D gene (6 bases). In germline, CDR1 is MNHEY, CDR2 SVGAGI. The V gene lost 0 bases and the J gene lost 4 bases, with 12 bases spanning the gap. The length of the CDR3 is 16 residues. The CDR3 protein is CASSYSGGASTGELFF. In DNA, the CDR3 is TGTGCCAGCAGTTACTCTGGGGGCGCGAGCACCGGGGAGCTGTTTTTT.

Many counts were recorded for this clonotype. The genes are TRBV7-8 and TRBJ1-5; no definite D call. Trimming pared 5 bases from V and 4 bases from J, leaving 15 bases between. Germline V lookup: CDR1 SGHVS, CDR2 FQNEAQ. CDR3 length: 15 residues. CDR3 amino acids: CASSLDLDGNQPQHF. In DNA, the CDR3 is TGTGCCAGCAGCCTGGACCTTGATGGGAATCAGCCCCAGCATTTT.